This passage covers 25 T cell receptor beta chains from one sample sequenced in a study of neurological immune-mediated disorders. MiXCR was run by TCRdb on the 5' RACE reads, yielding one entry per CDR3 protein. This table has 57,000 or so distinct CDR3 sequences, over 9.5% appearing once. Sequenced input: PBMCs. All receptors come from a man between 60 and 70 years old in good health.

This clonotype was seen many times. The chain employs TRBV7-8 and TRBJ1-5; no reliable D call. This CDR3 has 13 residues. In germline, CDR1 is SGHVS, CDR2 FQNEAQ. V lost 5 bases and J lost 1, with 6 bases in between. CDR3 region: CASSPGSNQPQHF. The CDR3 region has the DNA TGTGCCAGCAGCCCGGGGAGCAATCAGCCCCAGCATTTT.

This clonotype was counted ten times or more. This chain uses TRBV7-2 with TRBJ2-5; D assignment may be TRBD1 or TRBD2 (6 bases each). V lost 2 bases, J lost 5 bases, and 21 bases lay in between. The CDR3 is 17 amino acids. Germline loops: CDR1 SGHTA, CDR2 FQGNSA. DNA for the CDR3: TGTGCCAGCAGCTTACCGACGACGGGGGCGATGAGGGAGACCCAGTACTTC. Amino acids: CASSLPTTGAMRETQYF.

This clonotype was seen ten or more times. V gene TRBV11-2 combines with J gene TRBJ2-1, with 7 bases lining up with TRBD1. The junction had 11 bases not matched to a gene; V was cut back by 7 bases and J by 5 bases. The CDR3 runs 15 residues. CDR1 and CDR2 (germline): SGHAT, FQNNGV. The CDR3 sequence is CASTLDRVENNEQFF. The CDR3 DNA follows: TGTGCCAGCACCCTCGACAGGGTTGAAAACAATGAGCAGTTCTTC. The whole variable domain, remainder taken from reference TRBV11-2 and TRBJ2-1, is EAGVAQSPRYKIIEKRQSVAFWCNPISGHATLYWYQQILGQGPKLLIQFQNNGVVDDSQLPKDRFSAERLKGVDSTLKIQPAKLEDSAVYLCASTLDRVENNEQFFGPGTRLTVL.

V and J are TRBV29-1 and TRBJ2-7; 9 nucleotides line up with TRBD1. The CDR3 sequence is 13 residues long. Per germline, CDR1 SQVTM and CDR2 ANQGSEA. Trimming removed 3 bases from V and 5 bases from J; junction bases left unmatched: 5. CDR3 sequence: CSVDDRGRDEQYF. CDR3 DNA sequence: TGCAGCGTTGATGACAGGGGGAGGGACGAGCAGTACTTC.

This clonotype was seen many times. CDR3 sequence: CASSLVVGHNYGYTF. The CDR3 nucleotides are TGTGCCAGCAGTTTAGTTGTTGGGCATAACTATGGCTACACCTTC. The chain joins TRBV12-3 or TRBV12-4 to TRBJ1-2; no definite D call. The CDR3 is 15 residues long. V lost 1 base, J lost 1 base, and 10 bases lay in between.

This clonotype was observed many times. V usage is TRBV7-2 and J usage is TRBJ1-1, with TRBD1 as a possible D gene (5 bases). V was shortened by 5 bases and J by 6 bases, with 10 bases between the two germline ends. Germline V CDR1 and CDR2: SGHTA, FQGNSA. The CDR3 runs to 12 residues. CDR3 sequence: CASSRMGPEAFF. The DNA for the CDR3 is TGTGCCAGCAGCCGGATGGGGCCTGAAGCTTTCTTT. Together with reference TRBV7-2 and TRBJ1-1, the CDR3 gives the full variable domain: GAGVSQSPSNKVTEKGKDVELRCDPISGHTALYWYRQSLGQGLEFLIYFQGNSAPDKSGLPSDRFSAERTGGSVSTLTIQRTQQEDSAVYLCASSRMGPEAFFGQGTRLTVV.

This clonotype was detected ten times or more. DNA of the CDR3: TGTGCCAGCAGCCCAGGGACAGGGGGCATTATCGGCTATGGCTACACCTTC. The encoded protein is CASSPGTGGIIGYGYTF. This chain connects TRBV11-2 to TRBJ1-2; TRBD1 agrees at 12 bases. Germline CDR1 and CDR2: SGHAT and FQNNGV. CDR3 size: 17 residues. V dropped 5 bases and J dropped 4; count of bases not matched to a gene: 11.

This clonotype was seen repeatedly, ten times or more. The chain employs TRBV19 and TRBJ2-3, with D hard to call. The CDR3 has 14 residues. Germline values: CDR1 LNHDA, CDR2 SQIVND (reference sequence). With 4 bases removed from V and 4 bases from J, the gap between germline ends came to 12 bases. The chain's CDR3 is CASSKAGVSDTQYF. CDR3 DNA sequence: TGTGCCAGTAGTAAAGCTGGGGTATCAGATACGCAGTATTTT.

This clonotype was observed many times. The chain carries TRBV7-2 and TRBJ2-4; D not certain. The length of the CDR3 is 15 residues. CDR1 SGHTA and CDR2 FQGNSA come from the germline V gene. Trimming pared 5 bases from V and 0 bases from J, leaving 11 bases between. CDR3 in amino acids: CASSPEILAKNIQYF. As DNA, the CDR3 is TGTGCCAGCAGCCCCGAAATTTTAGCCAAAAACATTCAGTACTTC.

The rearrangement uses TRBV10-3 and TRBJ2-3; D not certain. There are 11 residues in the CDR3. Looked up from germline, CDR1 is ENHRY and CDR2 is SYGVKD. Trimming removed 10 bases at V and 4 bases at J, with 9 bases between. The CDR3 sequence: CATLYADTQYF. The CDR3 DNA follows: TGTGCCACCTTATACGCAGATACGCAGTATTTT.

This clonotype was seen many times. This chain connects TRBV7-8 to TRBJ1-1, with 10 bases that match TRBD1. The CDR3 is 15 amino acids. Germline values: CDR1 SGHVS, CDR2 FQNEAQ. J lost 1 base, V lost 6 bases, and 5 bases had no gene match. The CDR3 is CASRGTGAGNTEAFF. DNA of the CDR3: TGTGCCAGCAGAGGGACAGGGGCAGGGAACACTGAAGCTTTCTTT. The entire variable domain, with the rest obtained from reference TRBV7-8 and TRBJ1-1, is as follows: GAGVSQSPRYKVAKRGQDVALRCDPISGHVSLFWYQQALGQGPEFLTYFQNEAQLDKSGLPSDRFFAERPEGSVSTLKIQRTQQEDSAVYLCASRGTGAGNTEAFFGQGTRLTVV.

This clonotype appeared many times. The chain has TRBV7-8 and TRBJ2-7, with D possibly matching TRBD1 (5 bases). Germline CDR1 reads SGHVS; CDR2 reads FQNEAQ. The CDR3 length is 17 residues. Trimming left V 5 bases short and J 7 bases short, with 27 bases between. The CDR3 spells CASSLNGRWQGEREQYF. For the CDR3, the DNA is TGTGCCAGCAGCCTAAACGGGCGGTGGCAGGGCGAGAGGGAGCAGTACTTC.

This clonotype was detected many times. The chain recombines TRBV5-1 with TRBJ1-1, with D perhaps TRBD1 (6 bases). CDR3 size: 14 residues. Trimming took off 0 bases at V and 6 bases at J, with 12 bases between the two ends. Per germline, CDR1 SGHRS and CDR2 YFSETQ. Here the CDR3 DNA reads TGCGCCAGCAGCTTGGTACAACAGGGCGCTGAAGCTTTCTTT. This gives the protein CASSLVQQGAEAFF.

This clonotype was seen repeatedly, ten times or more. CDR3 coding DNA: TGCAGTGCTAGAGAACGCGGGGGGGCCCGGGAGACCCAGTACTTC. This codes for CSARERGGARETQYF. The chain joins TRBV20-1 to TRBJ2-5; 9 bases align to TRBD2. The CDR3 is 15 amino acids. With V trimmed by 0 bases and J by 5 bases, 7 bases remained unmatched. CDR1 is DFQATT, CDR2 SNEGSKA, per germline (reference sequence).

This clonotype was observed at least ten times. The genes are TRBV7-2 and TRBJ2-2, with TRBD2 as a possible D gene (6 bases). Germline CDR1 is SGHTA and CDR2 is FQGNSA. Trimming left V 7 bases short and J 4 bases short, with 16 bases between. This CDR3 has 15 amino acids. The CDR3: CASTEQTRSTGELFF. The CDR3 region has the DNA TGTGCCAGCACTGAACAGACTAGGAGCACCGGGGAGCTGTTTTTT.

In its sample, this clonotype was seen many times. The V call is TRBV12-3 or TRBV12-4, the J call TRBJ1-1; D perhaps matches TRBD1 (6 bases). The CDR3 covers 14 residues. V lost 3 bases and J 3 bases, leaving 11 bases between the germline ends. CDR3 sequence: CASSFRGGDTEAFF. The CDR3 region has the DNA TGTGCCAGCAGTTTTAGGGGGGGGGACACTGAAGCTTTCTTT.

In its sample, this clonotype was seen many times. This chain uses TRBV7-2 with TRBJ1-1; no clear D gene. CDR1 SGHTA and CDR2 FQGNSA come from the germline V gene. CDR3 length: 15 amino acids. The germline V and J ends were trimmed by 7 bases and 0 bases, with 15 bases remaining between them. CDR3 loop: CASTPPFIMNTEAFF. In DNA, the CDR3 is TGTGCCAGCACTCCCCCCTTCATCATGAACACTGAAGCTTTCTTT. The complete variable domain, with remaining parts taken from reference TRBV7-2 and TRBJ1-1, reads GAGVSQSPSNKVTEKGKDVELRCDPISGHTALYWYRQSLGQGLEFLIYFQGNSAPDKSGLPSDRFSAERTGGSVSTLTIQRTQQEDSAVYLCASTPPFIMNTEAFFGQGTRLTVV.

In its sample, this clonotype was seen many times. The chain uses TRBV29-1 and TRBJ1-2; possibly TRBD1 for D (6 bases). V was trimmed by 5 bases and J by 8 bases, leaving 9 bases between them. The CDR3 consists of 10 residues. The germline CDR1 and CDR2 sequences are SQVTM and ANQGSEA. CDR3 amino acids: CSVYRAGYTF. The CDR3 region has the DNA TGCAGCGTTTACAGGGCGGGCTACACCTTC.

This clonotype was seen at least ten times. The V call is TRBV7-9, the J call TRBJ1-5; D remains ambiguous. Germline V CDR1 and CDR2: SEHNR, FQNEAQ (reference sequence). The CDR3 covers 14 residues. V lost 3 bases and J 4 bases, leaving 10 bases between the germline ends. CDR3 coding DNA: TGTGCCAGCAGCTTGGACGGATCGAATCAGCCCCAGCATTTT. It encodes CASSLDGSNQPQHF.

The chain is built from TRBV6-2 or TRBV6-3 and TRBJ1-1; TRBD1 might be the D (6 bases). Deletions cut 5 bases from V and 10 bases from J, with 20 bases between. The CDR3 is 14 amino acids. CDR1 and CDR2 from the germline V gene are MNHEY and SVGEGT. This CDR3 is CASSNPSGARAAFF. The CDR3 DNA reads TGTGCCAGCAGTAATCCCTCAGGGGCCCGTGCAGCTTTCTTT.

There are many counts of this clonotype. The chain recombines TRBV7-8 with TRBJ1-5; D is possibly TRBD1 (5 bases). The V and J ends lost 4 bases and 3 bases respectively, with 13 bases between them. From germline, CDR1 is SGHVS and CDR2 FQNEAQ. This CDR3 spans 15 amino acids. CDR3 nucleotides: TGTGCCAGCAGCTCCCCCGGGGCCGACAATCAGCCCCAGCATTTT. Amino acid sequence: CASSSPGADNQPQHF.

This clonotype was recorded at least ten times. This rearrangement joins TRBV11-2 to TRBJ2-3; 10 nucleotides align to TRBD1. V shed 1 base and J 4 bases; nucleotides not matched to a gene: 2. Germline CDR1 and CDR2: SGHAT and FQNNGV. The CDR3 consists of 15 residues. CDR3 sequence reads: CASSLGDRGSDTQYF. CDR3 in DNA: TGTGCCAGCAGCTTAGGGGACAGGGGTTCAGATACGCAGTATTTT.

Ten or more counts support this clonotype. This chain uses TRBV28 with TRBJ1-6; TRBD1 aligns across 8 bases. The CDR3 is 15 amino acids. V trimming: 6 bases; J trimming: 9 bases; junction bases outside the gene matches: 10. CDR1 is MDHEN and CDR2 is SYDVKM in the germline V gene. The CDR3 DNA is TGTGCCAGCAGCACCGGGACAGGCCTCTCTTCACCCCTCCACTTT. Residues: CASSTGTGLSSPLHF.

This clonotype occurred many times. The V gene is TRBV20-1, the J gene TRBJ1-5; 7 bases line up with TRBD1. V shed 4 bases and J 4 bases; nucleotides not matched to a gene: 4. The CDR3 loop spans 13 amino acids. Looked up from germline, CDR1 is DFQATT and CDR2 is SNEGSKA (reference sequence). CDR3 in amino acids: CSAKGQLNQPQHF. The CDR3 DNA follows: TGCAGTGCTAAGGGACAGCTAAATCAGCCCCAGCATTTT.

This clonotype was found many times. The V and J genes are TRBV7-2 and TRBJ1-2; no clear D gene. The germline CDR1 and CDR2 sequences are SGHTA and FQGNSA. V lost 1 base and J lost 8, with 8 bases in between. The CDR3 has 12 amino acids. The chain's CDR3 is CASSLDQIGYTF. The CDR3 DNA sequence: TGTGCCAGCAGCTTAGACCAAATAGGCTACACCTTC.